Shown below are 32 T cell receptor beta chains from a single sample sequenced in a study of identical twins. TCRdb used MiXCR to reprocess the 5' RACE reads, holding one entry per CDR3 protein. The sample yields around 250,000 distinct CDR3 sequences, approximately 11% seen once. These data also featured in a second study, about yellow fever vaccine responses in identical twins.

Sequences were obtained from memory (CD45RO+) T cells sorted from blood. The receptors were gathered from a woman under 30 in good health.

This clonotype was detected a few times. The rearrangement joins TRBV7-2 to TRBJ2-2, with D possibly being TRBD2 (6 bases). Germline CDR1 and CDR2: SGHTA and FQGNSA. The CDR3 has 15 amino acids. The germline V and J ends were trimmed by 3 bases and 1 base, with 9 bases remaining between them. The CDR3, as DNA: TGTGCCAGCAGCTTCAGGAGGGGGAACACCGGGGAGCTGTTTTTT. The encoded protein is CASSFRRGNTGELFF.

This clonotype was seen ten or more times. The junction does not match germline at one end; this may be a read error. J is TRBJ2-1 and V is TRBV5-1; possible D gene TRBD1, 5 bases. The germline V gene encodes CDR1 SGHRS and CDR2 YFSETQ. The CDR3 runs to 14 residues. The CDR3 sequence: CASSLGGTYSEQFF. For the CDR3, the DNA is TGCGCCAGCAGCTTGGGGGGCACCTACAGTGAGCAGTTCTTC.

In its sample, this clonotype was seen many times. The chain uses TRBV28 and TRBJ1-5; maybe TRBD1 (5 bases). Germline CDR1 reads MDHEN; CDR2 reads SYDVKM. The CDR3 covers 16 residues. V lost 2 bases, J lost 4 bases, and 15 bases lay in between. The CDR3, as DNA: TGTGCCAGCAGTTTAGGAGGGGACGTACGTAATCAGCCCCAGCATTTT. This encodes CASSLGGDVRNQPQHF.

The chain combines TRBV5-1 with TRBJ2-1; 10 nucleotides match TRBD1. Germline CDR1 SGHRS, CDR2 YFSETQ. V dropped 3 bases and J dropped 4; count of bases not matched to a gene: 4. The CDR3 is 15 residues long. Here the CDR3 reads CASSWAGQGYNEQFF. As DNA, the CDR3 is TGCGCCAGCAGCTGGGCGGGACAGGGGTACAATGAGCAGTTCTTC.

This clonotype was observed a few times. The chain carries TRBV20-1 and TRBJ2-6; D remains unclear. CDR3 length equals 13 residues. Deletions cut 7 bases from V and 7 bases from J, with 14 bases between. Germline values: CDR1 DFQATT, CDR2 SNEGSKA (reference sequence). The DNA for the CDR3 is TGCAGTGTAATGGTCCCCCCCGCCAACGTCCTGACTTTC. This translates into CSVMVPPANVLTF.

In DNA form, the CDR3 reads TGTGCCAGCAGTTTTCAGGAAAATTCACCCCTCCACTTT. Translating gives CASSFQENSPLHF. The chain recombines TRBV7-8 with TRBJ1-6; D is unclear. This CDR3 is built from 13 residues. Trimming left V 6 bases short and J 7 bases short, with 10 bases between. Germline values: CDR1 SGHVS, CDR2 FQNEAQ.

This clonotype was seen repeatedly, ten times or more. This rearrangement joins TRBV5-1 to TRBJ1-6; tentatively, D is TRBD1 (5 bases). Trimming pared 4 bases from V and 7 bases from J, leaving 15 bases between. CDR3 length equals 15 residues. The germline V gene encodes CDR1 SGHRS and CDR2 YFSETQ. This chain's CDR3 is CASSADSASNSPLHF. Written as DNA, the CDR3 is TGCGCCAGCAGCGCCGACAGTGCCTCGAATTCACCCCTCCACTTT.

The sample holds a few counts of this clonotype. The CDR3 DNA is TGTGCCAGCAGTGACCTACTCGACAGTTCAGAGACCCAGTACTTC. The encoded protein is CASSDLLDSSETQYF. The chain has TRBV6-1 and TRBJ2-5; weak D call: TRBD1 (5 bases). Trimming took 3 bases from V and 4 from J, leaving 15 bases between them. The CDR3 length is 15 residues. Germline V gene data show CDR1 as MNHNS and CDR2 as SASEGT.

The chain couples TRBV2 to TRBJ2-1, with unresolved D. This CDR3 is built from 14 residues. V was clipped by 9 bases and J by 2 bases, with 14 bases between them. Germline V lookup: CDR1 SNHLY, CDR2 FYNNEI. The CDR3 DNA reads as TGTGCCAGTGATTATCGGCAGCCCTACAATGAGCAGTTCTTC. This gives the protein CASDYRQPYNEQFF.

This clonotype was found a few times. The chain carries TRBV3-1 and TRBJ2-4, with D possibly called TRBD1 or TRBD2 (6 bases each). The CDR3 consists of 16 residues. V was trimmed by 2 bases and J by 7 bases, leaving 18 bases between them. Germline values: CDR1 LGHDT, CDR2 YNNKEL (reference sequence). CDR3 loop: CASSQPISTGRNIQYF. DNA of the CDR3: TGTGCCAGCAGCCAACCGATCTCAACAGGGAGGAACATTCAGTACTTC.

The table lists this clonotype with a few counts. The rearrangement joins TRBV11-3 to TRBJ2-7; the D is unclear. The germline CDR1 and CDR2 sequences are SGHNT and YENEEA. The V end was cut by 4 bases, the J end by 1 base, with 8 bases between. The CDR3 extends over 13 amino acids. The CDR3 DNA follows: TGTGCCAGCAGCTATGGGCCTTCCTACGAGCAGTACTTC. Protein sequence: CASSYGPSYEQYF.

This clonotype has just a few counts. This chain links TRBV25-1 with TRBJ2-3; the match to TRBD2 covers 9 bases. The ends lost 3 bases at V and 2 bases at J; junction bases unmatched: 6. This CDR3 region has 16 residues. Germline V gives CDR1 MGHDK, CDR2 SYGVNS. The DNA of the CDR3 is TGTGCCAGCAGTGACGAGCGGGGGGTCTCCACAGATACGCAGTATTTT. Translating gives CASSDERGVSTDTQYF. The variable domain in full, with the rest retrieved from reference TRBV25-1 and TRBJ2-3, is EADIYQTPRYLVIGTGKKITLECSQTMGHDKMYWYQQDPGMELHLIHYSYGVNSTEKGDLSSESTVSRIRTEHFPLTLESARPSHTSQYLCASSDERGVSTDTQYFGPGTRLTVL.

This clonotype was picked up many times. V and J are TRBV20-1 and TRBJ1-6, with TRBD1 as a possible D gene (6 bases). V dropped 1 base and J dropped 10 bases, with 14 bases sitting between them. The length of the CDR3 is 14 residues. Germline-derived CDR1 and CDR2 are DFQATT and SNEGSKA (reference sequence). The CDR3 DNA reads as TGCAGTGCTAGAGTAGGGGGGCGAGGGTCACCCCTCCACTTT. It translates to CSARVGGRGSPLHF.

This clonotype was observed a handful of times. V and J are TRBV28 and TRBJ2-1, with 7 bases identical to TRBD2. The germline CDR1 and CDR2 sequences are MDHEN and SYDVKM. The CDR3 runs to 14 residues. J was trimmed by 3 bases and V by 6 bases; bases with no gene match: 5. CDR3 coding DNA: TGTGCCAGCAGCCCAGCGGGAAACTACAATGAGCAGTTCTTC. It specifies CASSPAGNYNEQFF.

Only a few counts were recorded for this clonotype. This chain links TRBV25-1 with TRBJ2-2; 8 positions agree with TRBD1. The CDR3 extends over 16 amino acids. Germline trimming cut 2 bases from V and 5 bases from J; bases unmatched to any gene: 7. CDR1 MGHDK and CDR2 SYGVNS come from the germline V gene. DNA for the CDR3: TGTGCCAGCAGTGAAGTAGGACAGGGAAAGACCGGGGAGCTGTTTTTT. This translates into CASSEVGQGKTGELFF.

This clonotype has a handful of counts. V and J are TRBV2 and TRBJ1-4; D not resolved. This CDR3 is built from 12 residues. Germline V gene sequence: CDR1 SNHLY, CDR2 FYNNEI. The V end lost 6 bases, the J end lost 6 bases, and 8 bases lay between the germline ends. The CDR3 bases are TGTGCCAGCAGCTACGCTGATGAAAAACTGTTTTTT. Amino acids: CASSYADEKLFF.

In this sample, this clonotype turned up a few times. The J gene is TRBJ2-1, the V gene TRBV5-1; D may be TRBD2 (5 bases). Per the germline V gene, CDR1 is SGHRS and CDR2 is YFSETQ. Trimming shortened V by 4 bases and J by 7 bases, and 12 bases separated the two germline ends. This CDR3 is built from 13 residues. The CDR3 sequence: CASSTTKGNEQFF. In nucleotides, the CDR3 is TGCGCCAGCAGCACGACTAAGGGTAATGAGCAGTTCTTC.

The CDR3 bases are TGTGCCAGCATCGTCCCTGGGGCCAACGTCCTGACTTTC. Translation gives CASIVPGANVLTF. The V gene is TRBV12-3 or TRBV12-4, the J gene TRBJ2-6; D gene ambiguous. V gave up 7 bases and J gave up 2 bases, with 6 bases separating them. The CDR3 totals 13 residues.

This clonotype has a handful of counts. The chain couples TRBV19 to TRBJ2-1; D is ambiguous. The CDR3 is made up of 15 amino acids. Trimming stripped 3 bases from V and 2 bases from J, with 11 bases between. Germline loops: CDR1 LNHDA, CDR2 SQIVND (reference sequence). As DNA, the CDR3 is TGTGCCAGTAGTATCTCTGGAGAACCCTACAATGAGCAGTTCTTC. This encodes CASSISGEPYNEQFF.

The CDR3 DNA is TGTGCCAGCTCCGAGAGGGGGGGTCCCAACGAGCAGTACTTC. Protein: CASSERGGPNEQYF. The chain links TRBV18 to TRBJ2-7; maybe TRBD2 (7 bases). The germline V gene has CDR1 KGHSH and CDR2 LQKENI. Trimming removed 6 bases from V and 5 bases from J, with 17 bases in between. CDR3 length: 14 residues.

The chain joins TRBV5-6 to TRBJ2-5; D remains unclear. V gave up 0 bases and J gave up 5 bases, with 14 bases separating them. The CDR3 runs to 15 residues. Germline CDR1 and CDR2: SGHDT and YYEEEE. DNA for the CDR3: TGTGCCAGCAGCTTGGGGCGAACGGTCGGGGAGACCCAGTACTTC. Its translation is CASSLGRTVGETQYF.

The rearrangement links TRBV20-1 to TRBJ2-5; TRBD2 is a possible D gene (7 bases). CDR3 length equals 13 residues. V lost 3 bases and J 5 bases, leaving 13 bases between the germline ends. Germline-derived CDR1 and CDR2 are DFQATT and SNEGSKA (reference sequence). The CDR3 spells CSASGGPGETQYF. The CDR3 DNA reads TGCAGTGCTAGCGGGGGGCCGGGGGAGACCCAGTACTTC.

This clonotype occurred many times. The rearrangement joins TRBV7-3 to TRBJ1-5; no definite D call. The CDR3 is 13 residues long. Germline V gene sequence: CDR1 SGHTA, CDR2 FQGTGA. Between the trimmed V and J ends, which lost 4 bases and 7 bases, there was a span of 11 bases. In DNA, the CDR3 is TGTGCCAGCAGCTCCTATCGAGGACAGCCCCAGCATTTT. It codes for CASSSYRGQPQHF.

The rearrangement joins TRBV9 to TRBJ2-7; TRBD2 is a possible D gene (6 bases). This CDR3 is built from 15 residues. Germline CDR1 and CDR2: SGDLS and YYNGEE. Trimming stripped 0 bases from V and 2 bases from J, with 12 bases between. The CDR3 nucleotides are TGTGCCAGCAGCGTAGGGGGTAGCGGTCCCTACGAGCAGTACTTC. As protein: CASSVGGSGPYEQYF.

In this sample, this clonotype turned up many times. The J gene is TRBJ2-7, the V gene TRBV6-1, with TRBD1 identical over 11 bases. Germline CDR1 and CDR2: MNHNS and SASEGT. This CDR3 comprises 16 residues. Losses at the gene ends were 5 bases for V and 2 bases for J; bases not matched to a gene: 8. The CDR3 reads CASSIIRTGGTYEQYF. For the CDR3, the DNA is TGTGCCAGCAGTATCATCAGGACAGGGGGCACCTACGAGCAGTACTTC.

This clonotype has more than one count but fewer than ten. CDR3 in DNA: TGTGCCACCAGCAGAGACAGGGATAGGAGCTACGAGCAGTACTTC. Protein: CATSRDRDRSYEQYF. The rearrangement uses TRBV15 and TRBJ2-7, with a weak D call TRBD1 (5 bases). This CDR3 is built from 15 residues. V lost 0 bases, J lost 3 bases, and 12 bases lay in between. CDR1 LNHNV and CDR2 YYDKDF come from the germline V gene (reference sequence).

This clonotype was seen many times. The rearrangement uses TRBV6-1 and TRBJ2-3; 8 positions match TRBD2. Germline trimming cut 7 bases from V and 5 bases from J; bases unmatched to any gene: 14. Germline V lookup: CDR1 MNHNS, CDR2 SASEGT. This CDR3 has 16 amino acids. The DNA for the CDR3 is TGTGCCAGCACCAAGACTAGCGCCTCGGGAGTAGATACGCAGTATTTT. Encoded protein: CASTKTSASGVDTQYF.

This rearrangement joins TRBV7-9 to TRBJ2-3; D possibly corresponds to TRBD1 (6 bases). There are 15 residues in the CDR3. V was shortened by 4 bases and J by 14 bases, with 25 bases between the two germline ends. Looked up from germline, CDR1 is SEHNR and CDR2 is FQNEAQ (reference sequence). The CDR3 spells CASSSPGWGPRGPYF. DNA of the CDR3: TGTGCCAGCAGCTCCCCCGGGTGGGGGCCTCGAGGGCCGTATTTT.

This clonotype has more than one count but fewer than ten. This CDR3 is CASNYRGPYSNQPQHF. CDR3 bases: TGTGCCAGCAACTACAGGGGGCCCTATAGCAATCAGCCCCAGCATTTT. This chain connects TRBV12-3 or TRBV12-4 to TRBJ1-5, with 9 bases fitting TRBD1. Trimming removed 7 bases from V and 0 bases from J; junction bases left unmatched: 7. This CDR3 is built from 16 residues.

The CDR3 nucleotides are TGTGCCACCAGCAGAGAGTCCGGGGGGTATGAAAAACTGTTTTTT. It codes for CATSRESGGYEKLFF. The gene calls are TRBV15 and TRBJ1-4; perhaps TRBD1 as D (5 bases). Trimming shortened V by 0 bases and J by 6 bases, and 11 bases separated the two germline ends. Looked up from germline, CDR1 is LNHNV and CDR2 is YYDKDF (reference sequence). There are 15 residues in the CDR3. Based on the CDR3 plus reference TRBV15 and TRBJ1-4, the full variable domain is DAMVIQNPRYQVTQFGKPVTLSCSQTLNHNVMYWYQQKSSQAPKLLFHYYDKDFNNEADTPDNFQSRRPNTSFCFLDIRSPGLGDTAMYLCATSRESGGYEKLFFGSGTQLSVL.

The chain links TRBV5-1 to TRBJ2-5, with 13 bases that match TRBD2. The CDR3 has 15 residues. Germline-derived CDR1 and CDR2 are SGHRS and YFSETQ. V was pared by 4 bases and J by 4 bases, with 4 bases of the junction left unmatched. This CDR3 is CASSGLAGVSETQYF. The CDR3 nucleotides read TGCGCCAGCAGCGGACTAGCGGGAGTTTCAGAGACCCAGTACTTC.

This clonotype was seen a few times. V is TRBV5-1 and J is TRBJ2-3, with D hard to call. This CDR3 region has 14 residues. Germline V gene sequence: CDR1 SGHRS, CDR2 YFSETQ. Trimming stripped 2 bases from V and 3 bases from J, with 10 bases between. This CDR3 reads CASSLGPITDTQYF. In nucleotides, the CDR3 is TGCGCCAGCAGCTTAGGGCCCATTACAGATACGCAGTATTTT.